Shown below are 26 T cell receptor beta chains from a single sample sequenced in a study of OX40 agonist ivuxolimab in advanced cancers. The method was immunoSEQ multiplex PCR; TCRdb's version includes in-frame clones alone and lacks a portion of them. The table has approximately 60,000 clones, roughly 82% seen once; the top ten hold roughly 6%. The sample here was CD4+ or CD8+ T cells sorted from blood, taken in a trial of the OX40 agonist ivuxolimab. The source is an adult with an advanced solid tumor such as melanoma, head and neck, liver or kidney cancer.

This sequence joins TRBV19 and TRBJ1-5; D gene uncertain. Germline V gives CDR1 LNHDA, CDR2 SQIVND (reference sequence). Between the trimmed V and J ends, which lost 0 bases and 5 bases, there was a span of 11 bases. This CDR3 has 15 residues. CDR3 DNA: TGTGCCAGTAGTATAGATGGGCAGTACTATCAGCCCCAGCATTTT. Encoded protein: CASSIDGQYYQPQHF.

This clone has a handful of counts. Other DNA sequences in the same sample also yield this CDR3. This chain links TRBV18 with TRBJ2-7; 9 nucleotides line up with TRBD1. Germline V gene data show CDR1 as KGHSH and CDR2 as LQKENI. The CDR3 is 13 amino acids. V dropped 3 bases and J dropped 5; count of bases not matched to a gene: 2. DNA for the CDR3: TGTGCCAGCTCACCCGGGACAGGGCACGAGCAGTACTTC. It encodes CASSPGTGHEQYF.

On this clone: The same CDR3 arises from other DNA sequences in this sample as well. The V and J genes are TRBV18 and TRBJ1-5; D not resolved. The CDR3 totals 13 residues. From germline, CDR1 is KGHSH and CDR2 LQKENI. With 2 bases removed from V and 3 bases from J, the gap between germline ends came to 5 bases. The CDR3 region is CASSPGSNQPQHF. The CDR3 DNA sequence: TGTGCCAGCTCACCAGGGTCCAATCAGCCCCAGCATTTT.

This chain joins TRBV19 and TRBJ2-1; no reliable D call. V shed 5 bases and J shed 0 bases, with 14 bases lying between them. Germline loops: CDR1 LNHDA, CDR2 SQIVND (reference sequence). The CDR3 sequence is 16 residues long. The CDR3: CASSSLGFSSYNEQFF. DNA for the CDR3: TGTGCCAGTAGTTCCCTAGGGTTTAGCTCCTACAATGAGCAGTTCTTC. Full variable domain (missing parts from reference TRBV19 and TRBJ2-1): DGGITQSPKYLFRKEGQNVTLSCEQNLNHDAMYWYRQDPGQGLRLIYYSQIVNDFQKGDIAEGYSVSREKKESFPLTVTSAQKNPTAFYLCASSSLGFSSYNEQFFGPGTRLTVL.

This clone was observed many times. The chain is built from TRBV28 and TRBJ1-4; 8 positions match TRBD1. From germline, CDR1 is MDHEN and CDR2 SYDVKM. The CDR3 runs to 15 residues. The V segment lost 6 bases and the J segment 3 bases; nucleotides outside the gene matches: 6. The CDR3 nucleotides read TGTGCCAGCAGACCGCAGGGGGCCGCTAATGAAAAACTGTTTTTT. It specifies CASRPQGAANEKLFF.

CDR3 coding DNA: TGTGCCAGCAGCGACCAACAGGGGGCGGGTGAAAAACTGTTTTTT. Its protein is CASSDQQGAGEKLFF. V and J are TRBV9 and TRBJ1-4; 9 bases agree with TRBD1. V was pared by 3 bases and J by 7 bases, with 7 bases of the junction left unmatched. CDR1 and CDR2 from the germline V gene are SGDLS and YYNGEE. The CDR3 has 15 amino acids.

The chain joins TRBV7-3 to TRBJ1-1, with D perhaps TRBD1 (6 bases). This CDR3 is built from 13 residues. Per germline, CDR1 SGHTA and CDR2 FQGTGA. The V gene lost 0 bases and the J gene lost 4 bases, with 6 bases spanning the gap. CDR3 bases: TGTGCCAGCAGCTTAACGGGGGCCACTGAAGCTTTCTTT. Translated, it gives CASSLTGATEAFF.

The rearrangement uses TRBV7-2 and TRBJ2-1; 9 positions agree with TRBD2. V dropped 1 base and J dropped 7; count of bases not matched to a gene: 5. The CDR3 covers 15 residues. CDR1 SGHTA and CDR2 FQGNSA come from the germline V gene. CDR3 DNA: TGTGCCAGCAGCTTAGGGCTAGCGGGGAGGAATGAGCAGTTCTTC. Amino acids: CASSLGLAGRNEQFF.

The chain links TRBV5-6 to TRBJ1-5; a weak D match, TRBD1 (5 bases). Trimming stripped 5 bases from V and 0 bases from J, with 9 bases between. The CDR3 covers 14 residues. Germline-derived CDR1 and CDR2 are SGHDT and YYEEEE. Written as DNA, the CDR3 is TGTGCCAGCAGGCGACAGAATAGCAATCAGCCCCAGCATTTT. This gives the protein CASRRQNSNQPQHF.

V gene TRBV7-3 combines with J gene TRBJ2-5, with 7 bases that match TRBD2. This CDR3 comprises 15 residues. Trimming took 2 bases from V and 5 from J; bases not matched to a gene: 8. Germline values: CDR1 SGHTA, CDR2 FQGTGA. CDR3 amino acids: CASSLVGAGVETQYF. The CDR3 DNA reads TGTGCCAGCAGCTTAGTCGGCGCGGGAGTGGAGACCCAGTACTTC.

This clone showed up just a few times. V usage is TRBV7-2 and J usage is TRBJ1-5; 7 positions agree with TRBD1. The germline gives CDR1 SGHTA, CDR2 FQGNSA. The CDR3 is made up of 15 amino acids. V lost 6 bases and J lost 0; bases outside the gene matches: 5. The CDR3: CASRPTGSSNQPQHF. For the CDR3, the DNA is TGTGCCAGCAGGCCGACAGGGAGTAGCAATCAGCCCCAGCATTTT.

This chain connects TRBV25-1 to TRBJ1-6; D gene unclear. V was pared by 1 base and J by 5 bases, with 6 bases between. The germline gives CDR1 MGHDK, CDR2 SYGVNS. The CDR3 runs to 14 residues. The CDR3 reads CASSEWTDNSPLHF. The CDR3 region has the DNA TGTGCCAGCAGTGAATGGACCGATAATTCACCCCTCCACTTT.

The chain joins TRBV27 to TRBJ1-1; no clear D. Germline CDR1 reads MNHEY; CDR2 reads SMNVEV (reference sequence). CDR3 length: 14 residues. V lost 5 bases, J lost 0 bases, and 10 bases lay in between. This CDR3 is CASSPRTVNTEAFF. CDR3 sequence (DNA): TGTGCCAGCAGTCCCCGGACCGTGAACACTGAAGCTTTCTTT.

The chain couples TRBV27 to TRBJ1-5; 8 nucleotides match TRBD1. V lost 7 bases and J lost 7; bases outside the gene matches: 12. CDR3 size: 15 residues. CDR1 is MNHEY, CDR2 SMNVEV, per germline (reference sequence). The CDR3 coding sequence is TGTGCCAGCAAACCCCAGGGGGCAATCGGACAGCCCCAGCATTTT. Its translation is CASKPQGAIGQPQHF.

This clone was recorded a few times. This rearrangement joins TRBV18 to TRBJ1-4, with D unresolved. Germline CDR1 KGHSH, CDR2 LQKENI. This CDR3 is built from 12 residues. The V end was cut by 6 bases, the J end by 7 bases, with 9 bases between. DNA for the CDR3: TGTGCCAGCTCGCTCGAACGTGAAAAACTGTTTTTT. The encoded protein is CASSLEREKLFF.

The chain links TRBV7-2 to TRBJ2-5; 14 nucleotides line up with TRBD2. The CDR3 length is 15 residues. Germline CDR1 SGHTA, CDR2 FQGNSA. J was trimmed by 5 bases and V by 5 bases; bases with no gene match: 4. The CDR3 DNA reads TGTGCCAGCAGCCGAGGACTAGCGGGGGGTGAGACCCAGTACTTC. Translating it yields CASSRGLAGGETQYF. Together with reference TRBV7-2 and TRBJ2-5, the CDR3 gives the full variable domain: GAGVSQSPSNKVTEKGKDVELRCDPISGHTALYWYRQSLGQGLEFLIYFQGNSAPDKSGLPSDRFSAERTGGSVSTLTIQRTQQEDSAVYLCASSRGLAGGETQYFGPGTRLLVL.

The genes are TRBV6-5 and TRBJ1-1; 10 positions agree with TRBD1. The germline gives CDR1 MNHEY, CDR2 SVGAGI. The CDR3 covers 14 residues. V dropped 2 bases and J dropped 6; count of bases not matched to a gene: 3. CDR3: CASSYRQGASEAFF. The CDR3 bases are TGTGCCAGCAGTTACAGACAGGGGGCCTCTGAAGCTTTCTTT.

The chain is built from TRBV6-1 and TRBJ1-4, with a tentative D call TRBD1 (6 bases). CDR1 MNHNS and CDR2 SASEGT come from the germline V gene. The length of the CDR3 is 13 residues. V lost 4 bases and J lost 4, with 7 bases in between. This chain's CDR3 is CASSGQVNEKLFF. The CDR3 nucleotides read TGTGCCAGCAGTGGACAGGTTAATGAAAAACTGTTTTTT.

J is TRBJ2-2 and V is TRBV5-4; 11 nucleotides align to TRBD2. Germline assignment: CDR1 SGHNT and CDR2 YYREEE (reference sequence). V lost 4 bases to trimming and J lost 0 bases; unmatched junction nucleotides: 5. There are 17 residues in the CDR3. Here the CDR3 reads CASSRLAGTANTGELFF. The CDR3 bases are TGTGCCAGCAGCAGACTAGCGGGGACTGCGAACACCGGGGAGCTGTTTTTT.

The chain carries TRBV28 and TRBJ2-5; D is undetermined. The germline gives CDR1 MDHEN, CDR2 SYDVKM. The CDR3 has 12 amino acids. Trimming pared 2 bases from V and 5 bases from J, leaving 6 bases between. In DNA form, the CDR3 reads TGTGCCAGCAGTTTAGTGGGGGAGACCCAGTACTTC. Amino acids: CASSLVGETQYF.

This clone was counted a single time. This sequence joins TRBV2 and TRBJ2-5, with D unclear. The length of the CDR3 is 17 residues. Between the trimmed V and J ends, which lost 4 bases and 0 bases, there was a span of 18 bases. Germline values: CDR1 SNHLY, CDR2 FYNNEI. CDR3 protein: CASSVWAVSWYQETQYF. In nucleotides, the CDR3 is TGTGCCAGCAGTGTCTGGGCGGTATCTTGGTACCAAGAGACCCAGTACTTC.

V gene TRBV9 combines with J gene TRBJ1-5; maybe TRBD1 (6 bases). CDR1 is SGDLS, CDR2 YYNGEE, per germline. V was pared by 1 base and J by 8 bases, with 10 bases between. This CDR3 is 13 amino acids long. The CDR3 region has the DNA TGTGCCAGCAGCGTACACCCAGGGGAGCCCCAGCATTTT. Its translation is CASSVHPGEPQHF.

V and J are TRBV15 and TRBJ1-4, with TRBD1 matching over 12 bases. J was trimmed by 8 bases and V by 8 bases; bases with no gene match: 18. CDR1 is LNHNV and CDR2 is YYDKDF in the germline V gene (reference sequence). The CDR3 contains 18 residues. The CDR3 DNA reads as TGTGCCACCGCAGGAAACCGGGACAGGGGGCTGAAAGGCGAAAAACTGTTTTTT. Its protein is CATAGNRDRGLKGEKLFF.

V usage is TRBV28 and J usage is TRBJ2-4, with TRBD2 as a possible D gene (6 bases). Trimming left V 4 bases short and J 0 bases short, with 19 bases between. Germline V gene lookup returns CDR1 MDHEN and CDR2 SYDVKM. The CDR3 consists of 18 residues. The CDR3 DNA is TGTGCCAGCAGTTCGTTAGGGCTAGCGAGCTTAGCCAAAAACATTCAGTACTTC. Residues: CASSSLGLASLAKNIQYF.

The chain uses TRBV2 and TRBJ2-7; no firm D call. Germline V gene lookup returns CDR1 SNHLY and CDR2 FYNNEI. The CDR3 sequence is 12 residues long. Trimming pared 6 bases from V and 6 bases from J, leaving 12 bases between. The CDR3 DNA is TGTGCCAGCAGCCCTGGTTGGGGCGAGCAGTACTTC. Its protein is CASSPGWGEQYF.

This rearrangement joins TRBV7-3 to TRBJ2-5; D perhaps matches TRBD2 (6 bases). V was trimmed by 5 bases and J by 2 bases, leaving 12 bases between them. CDR3 length equals 14 residues. Germline CDR1 is SGHTA and CDR2 is FQGTGA. The CDR3 region has the DNA TGTGCCAGCAGCCTCTCCGCGGGGCAAGAGACCCAGTACTTC. It is translated as CASSLSAGQETQYF.